The 12 T cell receptor beta chains given below trace back to one sample, sequenced in a study of a mutant IDH1 vaccine in newly diagnosed glioma. The method was immunoSEQ multiplex PCR; TCRdb's version includes in-frame clones alone and lacks a portion of them. This sample carries approximately 26,000 clones, roughly 84% of them seen once, and the ten largest clones take 7.2%. The antigens for these receptors are not known. Time point specified: week 5, during vaccination. Each vaccine dose was 300 ug of mutant IDH1 20-mer peptide, with topical imiquimod. Sequences were derived from PBMCs, sampled from a glioma patient whose treatment included an IDH1 peptide vaccine. Receptors originate from a middle-aged man with glioma. Some clones in this sample may be carry-over from other donors' samples.

This rearrangement joins TRBV2 to TRBJ1-6, with D tentatively TRBD1 (6 bases). The CDR3 runs 16 residues. Per the germline V gene, CDR1 is SNHLY and CDR2 is FYNNEI. V dropped 8 bases and J dropped 9 bases, with 23 bases sitting between them. CDR3 bases: TGTGCCAGCTTCCAAACGGCGACAGGCCTTGGTTCACCCCTCCACTTT. As protein: CASFQTATGLGSPLHF. The complete variable domain, with remaining parts taken from reference TRBV2 and TRBJ1-6, reads EPEVTQTPSHQVTQMGQEVILRCVPISNHLYFYWYRQILGQKVEFLVSFYNNEISEKSEIFDDQFSVERPDGSNFTLKIRSTKLEDSAMYFCASFQTATGLGSPLHFGNGTRLTVT.

This clone appeared once. The junction and the germline gene differ at one end; a read error may be behind it. The chain carries TRBV5-6 and TRBJ1-2, with 10 bases fitting TRBD1. CDR1 and CDR2 from the germline V gene are SGHDT and YYEEEE. CDR3 length: 14 residues. The CDR3 DNA follows: TGTGCCAGCAGCCCGGGAATTCCGACAGGGGGCTACATCTTC. Its translation is CASSPGIPTGGYIF.

The rearrangement links TRBV2 to TRBJ1-3; D unclear. Germline CDR1 is SNHLY and CDR2 is FYNNEI. There are 12 residues in the CDR3. V lost 8 bases to trimming and J lost 3 bases, with 8 bases between them. The CDR3 nucleotides read TGTGCCAGCCAGTCCGATGGAAACACCATATATTTT. Its protein is CASQSDGNTIYF.

In its sample, this clone was seen a few times. CDR3 sequence: CASSAGRLATSYNEQFF. The CDR3 bases are TGTGCCAGCAGTGCCGGCCGACTAGCTACCTCCTACAATGAGCAGTTCTTC. This chain connects TRBV27 to TRBJ2-1, with 7 bases lining up with TRBD2. Germline V gives CDR1 MNHEY, CDR2 SMNVEV (reference sequence). Trimming removed 5 bases from V and 0 bases from J; junction bases left unmatched: 10. The CDR3 contains 17 residues.

The chain employs TRBV7-2 and TRBJ1-2, with 7 bases fitting TRBD1. The length of the CDR3 is 14 residues. Germline lookup yields CDR1 SGHTA and CDR2 FQGNSA. V was pared by 5 bases and J by 3 bases, with 6 bases of the junction left unmatched. CDR3 protein: CASSRDRADYGYTF. As DNA, the CDR3 is TGTGCCAGCAGCCGAGACAGGGCCGACTATGGCTACACCTTC. The whole variable domain, filled in from reference TRBV7-2 and TRBJ1-2, reads GAGVSQSPSNKVTEKGKDVELRCDPISGHTALYWYRQSLGQGLEFLIYFQGNSAPDKSGLPSDRFSAERTGGSVSTLTIQRTQQEDSAVYLCASSRDRADYGYTFGSGTRLTVV.

This chain links TRBV2 with TRBJ1-5, with 12 nucleotides matching TRBD1. This CDR3 has 15 residues. CDR1 SNHLY and CDR2 FYNNEI come from the germline V gene. Trimming at V came to 8 bases and at J to 6 bases, leaving 8 bases not matched to a gene. CDR3 in DNA: TGTGCCAGCGGGGCAGGGACAGGGGGCTCTCAGCCCCAGCATTTT. Its translation: CASGAGTGGSQPQHF.

The chain employs TRBV7-9 and TRBJ1-1, with D hard to call. The V gene's germline CDR1 is SEHNR and CDR2 FQNEAQ (reference sequence). The CDR3 runs 12 residues. V was trimmed by 5 bases and J by 10 bases, leaving 14 bases between them. The CDR3 DNA reads as TGTGCCAGCAGCCCTAGTTCGGCCGGAGCTTTCTTT. The encoded protein is CASSPSSAGAFF.

CDR3 in amino acids: CASSYSISEQYF. In nucleotides, the CDR3 is TGTGCCAGCAGTTACTCGATTTCCGAGCAGTACTTC. The chain has TRBV6-6 and TRBJ2-7; unclear D gene. The germline V and J ends were trimmed by 0 bases and 6 bases, with 6 bases remaining between them. This CDR3 is built from 12 residues. Germline V CDR1 and CDR2: MNHNY, SVGAGI (reference sequence).

This sequence joins TRBV5-4 and TRBJ2-7, with 11 bases identical to TRBD2. Germline V gene lookup returns CDR1 SGHNT and CDR2 YYREEE (reference sequence). This CDR3 comprises 15 residues. V shed 4 bases, J shed 7 bases, and the junction held 10 bases outside the gene matches. The CDR3 loop is CASSAPGLAVWEQYF. CDR3 nucleotides: TGTGCCAGCAGCGCTCCGGGACTAGCGGTCTGGGAGCAGTACTTC.

The rearrangement links TRBV4-1 to TRBJ1-2, with a weak D call TRBD1 (6 bases). V was shortened by 1 base and J by 4 bases, with 10 bases between the two germline ends. This CDR3 is 14 amino acids long. Germline lookup yields CDR1 MGHRA and CDR2 YSYEKL. Here the CDR3 reads CASSQAGTFYGYTF. In DNA, the CDR3 is TGCGCCAGCAGCCAAGCAGGGACATTCTATGGCTACACCTTC.

In DNA form, the CDR3 reads TGTGCCAGCAGGACAGGGGTGAGCAATCAGCCCCAGCATTTT. Translation: CASRTGVSNQPQHF. The chain combines TRBV27 with TRBJ1-5, with 8 bases lining up with TRBD1. V lost 6 bases and J lost 1; bases outside the gene matches: 2. The CDR3 spans 14 residues. Germline V lookup: CDR1 MNHEY, CDR2 SMNVEV (reference sequence).

This chain joins TRBV6-1 and TRBJ2-5; tentative D call: TRBD2 (6 bases). V dropped 7 bases and J dropped 3 bases, with 12 bases sitting between them. This CDR3 is built from 13 residues. Germline assignment: CDR1 MNHNS and CDR2 SASEGT. Written as DNA, the CDR3 is TGTGCCAGCATCTTCGGCGGGGAAGAGACCCAGTACTTC. This translates into CASIFGGEETQYF.